The table lists the clone carrying this T cell receptor beta chain with a count of one. Its target is unknown. This entry belongs to a study of somatic mutations in cytotoxic T cells in rheumatoid arthritis. Looking at the study overall: At nearly 100% purity, some V beta antibody-stained T-cell populations were flow-sorted, and these included V beta1+ cells that were sequenced for TCRB. Study-wide findings and caveats: Over 20% of CD8+ cells belonged to the largest CD8+ clone in about an eighth of the roughly 65 patients. A rise in CD8+ clonality with age was seen in rheumatoid arthritis patients but not in healthy controls.

The investigators isolated CD4+ and CD8+ cells by positive magnetic bead selection and checked their purity by flow cytometry. The CDR3 runs to 16 residues. Losses at the gene ends were 6 bases for V and 0 bases for J; bases not matched to a gene: 7. Germline-derived CDR1 and CDR2 are MNHEY and SMNVEV (reference sequence). TCRdb's copy holds only in-frame clones and misses some; the assay was immunoSEQ multiplex PCR. Of some 16,000 clones listed, around 80% are singletons. V is TRBV27 and J is TRBJ2-1, with TRBD1 matching 8 bases. The receptor's source is a woman aged 50 to 60 with rheumatoid arthritis. Sequences were obtained from CD8+ T cells sorted from blood. The CDR3 here is CASRNSDRGSYNEQFF. CDR3 nucleotides: TGTGCCAGCAGGAATTCTGACAGGGGCTCCTACAATGAGCAGTTCTTC.